This TCR beta chain was captured in a study of blood T cells in healthy people across ages. In its sample, this clonotype was seen a few times. Its antigen is unidentified. Study-wide findings and caveats: Strong correlation existed between TCR beta diversity and naive T cell percentage. Whereas aged donors had fewer naive CD4+ cells, long-lived donors had more of them and higher diversity.

Then a second PCR, running about 6 to 11 cycles, was carried out with a sample-barcoded 5' primer and a J-beta primer mix. TCRdb independently ran MiXCR on the 5' RACE reads; one entry per CDR3 protein. This sample yields 1.5 million to 2 million distinct CDR3 sequences, of which approximately 28% are seen a single time; 7% to 9% belongs to the top ten. Collection of roughly 9.6 milliliters of peripheral blood was performed for each donor. The receptor was derived from a woman in her 30s in good health. The sample consisted of blood.

CDR3 DNA: TGTGCCAGCGGATGGACTATCAGGTACCCCCATGAGCAGTTCTTC. Protein product: CASGWTIRYPHEQFF. The rearrangement uses TRBV12-3 or TRBV12-4 and TRBJ2-1; a possible D gene is TRBD2 (6 bases). Trimming pared 8 bases from V and 8 bases from J, leaving 22 bases between. CDR3 length: 15 amino acids.